The sequence of this T cell receptor beta chain was determined in a study of shared clonotypes between healthy human individuals. As regards this clone: Its antigen is not known.

Whole-study results and caveats: An effect of sequencing depth on clonotype sharing among donors was expected.

The data were produced by immunoSEQ multiplex PCR, yet TCRdb's version contains in-frame clones alone and is incomplete. The repertoire holds approximately 2.3 million clones, with over 85% as singletons. The germline CDR1 and CDR2 sequences are SGHTA and FQGNSA. The CDR3 is 15 residues long. The V end lost 3 bases, the J end lost 3 bases, and 12 bases lay between the germline ends. The TCR was taken from a man aged 18 to 29 in good health. Some clones in this sample may be carry-over from other donors' samples. The chain employs TRBV7-2 and TRBJ1-3; no reliable D call. Sample: naive CD4+ T cells from PBMCs. The subset was: CD45RA+ positively selected. CDR3 protein: CASSFFGVFGNTIYF. The CDR3, as DNA: TGTGCCAGCAGCTTTTTCGGGGTTTTTGGAAACACCATATATTTT.